The clone carrying this T cell receptor beta chain was seen a handful of times. Via MiXCR, TCRdb re-called the 5' RACE reads, giving one row per CDR3 protein. The data contain about 790,000 distinct CDR3 sequences, 18% of them singletons. The data belong to a study of identical twins. CDR1 and CDR2 (germline): SGHTA, FQGNSA. The CDR3 covers 15 residues. Trimming removed 1 base at V and 7 bases at J, with 17 bases between. The data also belong to a second study, concerning T cells expressing NK-cell markers. As that report states: Repertoires of TCR beta were obtained from T cells sorted as CD3+CD56+NKG2C+, CD3+CD56+NKG2C- and CD3+CD56-NKG2C+.

The sequence was obtained from a woman aged 18-29 years in good health. Sequenced sample: PBMCs. The V call is TRBV7-2, the J call TRBJ2-7; D is possibly TRBD2 (6 bases). CDR3 DNA sequence: TGTGCCAGCAGCTTAGGAGGCGGGACCCCTAGAGAGCAGTACTTC. This gives the protein CASSLGGGTPREQYF.